This TCR beta chain was recovered during a study of beta chain features in type 1 diabetes. Study outcomes and limitations: All four CD4+ subsets from Type 1 diabetes patients carried moderately but significantly shorter TCRB CDR3s.

Trimming removed 3 bases from V and 5 bases from J; junction bases left unmatched: 9. This CDR3 comprises 16 residues. Germline V gene sequence: CDR1 LNHDA, CDR2 SQIVND (reference sequence). The study reverse transcribed the entire isolated RNA, so it sequenced expressed TCRB transcripts. Using immunoSEQ multiplex PCR, the repertoire was profiled, and TCRdb retains in-frame clones only, with some absent. The data show about 130,000 clones, with nearly 9.5% seen just once and 0.6% to 0.85% held by the top ten. About this clone itself: What it binds is not known.

The TCR originated in a man younger than 30 in good health. The V gene is TRBV19, the J gene TRBJ2-2; 7 bases line up with TRBD1. Sequences were obtained from central memory CD4+ T cells from blood. CDR3 in amino acids: CASSIRQGVGTGELFF. The CDR3 DNA follows: TGTGCCAGTAGTATCCGGCAGGGGGTTGGTACCGGGGAGCTGTTTTTT.